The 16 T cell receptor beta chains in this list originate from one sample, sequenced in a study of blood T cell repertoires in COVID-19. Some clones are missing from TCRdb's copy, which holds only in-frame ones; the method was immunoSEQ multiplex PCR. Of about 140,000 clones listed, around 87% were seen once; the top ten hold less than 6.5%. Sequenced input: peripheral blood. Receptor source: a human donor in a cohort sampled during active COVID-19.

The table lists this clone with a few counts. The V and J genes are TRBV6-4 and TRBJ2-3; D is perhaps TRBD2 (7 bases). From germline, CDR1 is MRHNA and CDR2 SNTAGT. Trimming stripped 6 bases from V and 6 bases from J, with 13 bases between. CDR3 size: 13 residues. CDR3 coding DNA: TGTGCCAGCAGCCGGGGGGCCGAGGATACGCAGTATTTT. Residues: CASSRGAEDTQYF.

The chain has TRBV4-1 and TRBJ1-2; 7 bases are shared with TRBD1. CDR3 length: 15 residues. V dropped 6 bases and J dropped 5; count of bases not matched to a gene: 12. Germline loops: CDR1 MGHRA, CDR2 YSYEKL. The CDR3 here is CASSGTDLKEYGYTF. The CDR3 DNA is TGCGCCAGCAGTGGGACAGACTTGAAGGAGTATGGCTACACCTTC.

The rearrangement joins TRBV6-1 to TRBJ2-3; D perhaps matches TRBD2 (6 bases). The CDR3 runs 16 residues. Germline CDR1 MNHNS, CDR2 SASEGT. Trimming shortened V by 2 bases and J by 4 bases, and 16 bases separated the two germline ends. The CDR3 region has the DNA TGTGCCAGCAGTGAAAGTACGGGGGTGTTCGCAGATACGCAGTATTTT. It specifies CASSESTGVFADTQYF.

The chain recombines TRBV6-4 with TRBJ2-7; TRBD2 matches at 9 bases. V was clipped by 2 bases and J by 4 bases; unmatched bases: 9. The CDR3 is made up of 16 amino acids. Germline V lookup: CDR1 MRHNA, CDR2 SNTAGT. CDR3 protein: CASSDISGSVAYEQYF. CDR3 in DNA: TGTGCCAGCAGTGACATTAGCGGGAGTGTCGCGTACGAGCAGTACTTC.

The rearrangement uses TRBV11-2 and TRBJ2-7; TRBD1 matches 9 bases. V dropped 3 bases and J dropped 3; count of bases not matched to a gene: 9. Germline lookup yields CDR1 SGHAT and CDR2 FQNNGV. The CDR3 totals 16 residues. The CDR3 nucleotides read TGTGCCAGCAGCTTTGACCCGGGACAGGGATACTACGAGCAGTACTTC. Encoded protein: CASSFDPGQGYYEQYF.

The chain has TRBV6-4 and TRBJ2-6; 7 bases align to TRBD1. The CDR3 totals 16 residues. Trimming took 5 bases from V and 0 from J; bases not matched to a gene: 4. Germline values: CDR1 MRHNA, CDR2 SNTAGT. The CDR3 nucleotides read TGTGCCAGCAGTCGGGACAGAGGCTCTGGGGCCAACGTCCTGACTTTC. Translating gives CASSRDRGSGANVLTF.

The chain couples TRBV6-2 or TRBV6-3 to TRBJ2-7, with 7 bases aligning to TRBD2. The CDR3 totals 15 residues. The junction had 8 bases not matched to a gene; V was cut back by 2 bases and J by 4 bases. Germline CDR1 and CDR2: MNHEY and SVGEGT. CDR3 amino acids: CASSYGGGPLYEQYF. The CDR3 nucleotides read TGTGCCAGCAGTTACGGGGGAGGGCCGCTTTACGAGCAGTACTTC.

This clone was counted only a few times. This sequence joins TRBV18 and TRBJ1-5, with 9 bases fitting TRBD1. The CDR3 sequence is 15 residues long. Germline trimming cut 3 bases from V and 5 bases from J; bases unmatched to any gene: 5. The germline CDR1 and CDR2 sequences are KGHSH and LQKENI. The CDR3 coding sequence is TGTGCCAGCTCACCCTCGGGACAGGGTCATCAGCCCCAGCATTTT. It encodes CASSPSGQGHQPQHF.

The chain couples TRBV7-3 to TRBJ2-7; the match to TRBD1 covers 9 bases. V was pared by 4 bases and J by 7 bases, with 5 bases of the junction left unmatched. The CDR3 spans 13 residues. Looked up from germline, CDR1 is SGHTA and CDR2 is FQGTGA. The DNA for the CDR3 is TGTGCCAGCAGCTCGACAGGGGGGGGAGAGCAGTACTTC. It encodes CASSSTGGGEQYF. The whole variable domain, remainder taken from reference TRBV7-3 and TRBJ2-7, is GAGVSQTPSNKVTEKGKYVELRCDPISGHTALYWYRQSLGQGPEFLIYFQGTGAADDSGLPNDRFFAVRPEGSVSTLKIQRTERGDSAVYLCASSSTGGGEQYFGPGTRLTVT.

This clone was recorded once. The DNA for the CDR3 is TGTGCCATCAGTGAGTCGAGAAAGGCGACGGAGGACTATGGCTACACCTTC. It translates to CAISESRKATEDYGYTF. The genes are TRBV10-3 and TRBJ1-2; D unresolved. CDR1 ENHRY and CDR2 SYGVKD come from the germline V gene. The V gene lost 0 bases and the J gene lost 3 bases, with 17 bases spanning the gap. This CDR3 region has 17 residues.

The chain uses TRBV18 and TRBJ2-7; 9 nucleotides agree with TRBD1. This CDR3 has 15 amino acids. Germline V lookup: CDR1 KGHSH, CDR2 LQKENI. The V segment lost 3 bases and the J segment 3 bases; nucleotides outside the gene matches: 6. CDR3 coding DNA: TGTGCCAGCTCACCTGGGACAGGGTATGGCTACGAGCAGTACTTC. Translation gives CASSPGTGYGYEQYF. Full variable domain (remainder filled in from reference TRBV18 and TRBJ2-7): NAGVMQNPRHLVRRRGQEARLRCSPMKGHSHVYWYRQLPEEGLKFMVYLQKENIIDESGMPKERFSAEFPKEGPSILRIQQVVRGDSAAYFCASSPGTGYGYEQYFGPGTRLTVT.

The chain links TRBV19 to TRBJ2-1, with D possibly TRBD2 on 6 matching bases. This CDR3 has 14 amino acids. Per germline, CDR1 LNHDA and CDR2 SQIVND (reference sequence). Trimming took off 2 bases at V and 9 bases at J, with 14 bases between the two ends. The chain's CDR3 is CASSIPKRGGEQFF. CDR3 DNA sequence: TGTGCCAGTAGTATACCGAAAAGGGGAGGTGAGCAGTTCTTC.

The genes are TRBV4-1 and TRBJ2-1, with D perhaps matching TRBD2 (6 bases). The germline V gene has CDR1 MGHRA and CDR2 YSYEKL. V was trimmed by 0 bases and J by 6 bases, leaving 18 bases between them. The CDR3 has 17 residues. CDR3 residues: CASSQDPTSPSANEQFF. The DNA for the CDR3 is TGCGCCAGCAGCCAAGATCCCACGAGCCCTAGCGCCAATGAGCAGTTCTTC.

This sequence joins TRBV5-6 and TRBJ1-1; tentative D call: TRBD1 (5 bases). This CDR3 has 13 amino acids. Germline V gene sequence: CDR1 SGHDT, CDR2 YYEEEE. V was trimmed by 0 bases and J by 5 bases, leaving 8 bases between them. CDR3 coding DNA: TGTGCCAGCAGCTTGGAGGGGCCGACTGAAGCTTTCTTT. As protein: CASSLEGPTEAFF.

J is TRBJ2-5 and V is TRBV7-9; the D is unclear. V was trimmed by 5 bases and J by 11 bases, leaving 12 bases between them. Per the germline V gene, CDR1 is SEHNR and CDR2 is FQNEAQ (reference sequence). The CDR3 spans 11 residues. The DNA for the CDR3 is TGTGCCAGCAGCCAAGGCCCGAGGCAGTACTTC. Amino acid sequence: CASSQGPRQYF.

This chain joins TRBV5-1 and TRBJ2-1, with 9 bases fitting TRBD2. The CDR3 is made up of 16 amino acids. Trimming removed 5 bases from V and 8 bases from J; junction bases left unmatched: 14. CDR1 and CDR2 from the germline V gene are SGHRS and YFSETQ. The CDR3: CASRVGSGLANDEQFF. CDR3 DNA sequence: TGCGCCAGCAGGGTAGGCTCGGGACTAGCTAACGATGAGCAGTTCTTC.